This TCR beta chain was captured in a study of T cells after yellow fever vaccination. Germline V gene sequence: CDR1 SGHRS, CDR2 YFSETQ. There are 14 residues in the CDR3. The V gene lost 0 bases and the J gene lost 4 bases, with 8 bases spanning the gap. A single record per CDR3 protein comes from TCRdb applying MiXCR to the 5' RACE reads. The sample lists some 300,000 distinct CDR3 sequences, approximately 10% occurring once. The chain combines TRBV5-1 with TRBJ1-3; D unresolved. This TCR was recovered from a man younger than 35 who received the YFV17D yellow fever vaccine. This specimen consisted of CD4+ T cells sorted from PBMCs, obtained 5 days after the yellow fever booster vaccination. This CDR3 is CASSLGQQGNTIYF. The CDR3 DNA reads TGCGCCAGCAGCTTGGGCCAACAGGGAAACACCATATATTTT.